The rows below give T cell receptor beta chains drawn from one sample of a study of T-cell memory formation after mild COVID-19. MiXCR, applied by TCRdb to the 5' RACE reads, yields one record per CDR3 protein. The sample holds about 430,000 distinct CDR3 sequences, 20% to 25% seen once. Material: PBMCs or a T cell subset sorted from them (not recorded which). Source of these receptors: an adult woman who had mild COVID-19 (a few samples of this study predate the infection). Cell type and time point are not known. Both conserved end residues are part of each CDR3. The D gene is left open where the match is weak.

CASTWGNEQFF | . | TRBJ2-1 | TRBV6-2/TRBV6-3
CASSLGTLGETQYF | . | TRBJ2-5 | TRBV5-1
CASSFYGVSGINTGELFF | TRBD2 | TRBJ2-2 | TRBV5-5
CASSYTSGNTGELFF | TRBD2 | TRBJ2-2 | TRBV6-5
CASKDREESESNQPQHF | TRBD1 | TRBJ1-5 | TRBV10-2
CASTRGTGGGYTF | TRBD1 | TRBJ1-2 | TRBV6-5
CASSAGRRSPLHF | . | TRBJ1-6 | TRBV2
CASSYFPPGGPRNEQFF | TRBD2 | TRBJ2-1 | TRBV6-2/TRBV6-3
CASSFNYRQGGLAKNIQYF | . | TRBJ2-4 | TRBV12-3/TRBV12-4
CASSQDRGGAPEQYF | TRBD2 | TRBJ2-7 | TRBV4-3
CSAKRSYGYTF | . | TRBJ1-2 | TRBV20-1
CASSRSSYNEQFF | . | TRBJ2-1 | TRBV6-5
CATNLQGREQFF | . | TRBJ2-1 | TRBV24-1
CASSSRRHRAGNEQYF | . | TRBJ2-7 | TRBV6-2/TRBV6-3
CASSQDAGYAEAFF | . | TRBJ1-1 | TRBV3-1
CALQGASSYEQYF | . | TRBJ2-7 | TRBV30
CASSAGSATYEQYF | . | TRBJ2-7 | TRBV7-3
CASSLTWHGNTEAFF | . | TRBJ1-1 | TRBV7-3
CASSFHGTYEQYF | . | TRBJ2-7 | TRBV7-2
CSVDRGKETQYF | . | TRBJ2-5 | TRBV29-1
CASSLEARGPETQYF | TRBD1 | TRBJ2-5 | TRBV7-2
CSAGPRKGGTEAFF | . | TRBJ1-1 | TRBV20-1
CASSLAFTGTGIYNEQFF | TRBD1 | TRBJ2-1 | TRBV7-2
CASSSRTSGSRDEQFF | TRBD2 | TRBJ2-1 | TRBV7-9
CASSLPGQGGRYEQYF | TRBD1 | TRBJ2-7 | TRBV7-8
CASSVHREQPQHF | . | TRBJ1-5 | TRBV6-1
CASSQSGGSSYNEQFF | TRBD2 | TRBJ2-1 | TRBV4-1
CATSRDEYSTDTQYF | . | TRBJ2-3 | TRBV15
CSAPLAGFYNEQFF | . | TRBJ2-1 | TRBV20-1
CASELYPGQGPEAFF | TRBD1 | TRBJ1-1 | TRBV19
CATSRDGDTIYF | . | TRBJ1-3 | TRBV15
CASSDLYEQYF | . | TRBJ2-7 | TRBV5-1
CASHGHRGLFETQYF | TRBD1 | TRBJ2-5 | TRBV6-5
CASSFLAGGPTGELFF | TRBD2 | TRBJ2-2 | TRBV5-1